The 20 T cell receptor beta chains below come from one sample, sequenced in a study of beta chain features in type 1 diabetes. Of the isolated RNA, all was reverse transcribed, and so the sequenced material was expressed TCRB transcripts. Here immunoSEQ multiplex PCR was the method, and the copy in TCRdb shows in-frame clones only, minus some. The sample records 150,000 or so clones, around a tenth being singletons. The source material was central memory CD4+ T cells from blood. The receptors stem from a young man in good health.

The J gene is TRBJ1-4, the V gene TRBV5-1, with D possibly matching TRBD1 (5 bases). Germline V gene sequence: CDR1 SGHRS, CDR2 YFSETQ. V gave up 0 bases and J gave up 4 bases, with 10 bases separating them. The CDR3 has 15 amino acids. The CDR3 loop is CASSLEGLGNEKLFF. As DNA, the CDR3 is TGCGCCAGCAGCTTGGAGGGGTTAGGTAATGAAAAACTGTTTTTT.

The chain links TRBV7-9 to TRBJ1-4; TRBD1 might be the D (5 bases). The CDR3 is made up of 14 amino acids. Germline V CDR1 and CDR2: SEHNR, FQNEAQ (reference sequence). V was trimmed by 5 bases and J by 5 bases, leaving 12 bases between them. CDR3 sequence: CASSPMGPNEKLFF. DNA of the CDR3: TGTGCCAGCAGCCCAATGGGGCCGAATGAAAAACTGTTTTTT.

This clone was detected only a few times. This chain links TRBV5-1 with TRBJ2-3; maybe TRBD2 (5 bases). CDR1 and CDR2 (germline): SGHRS, YFSETQ. The CDR3 spans 13 residues. Trimming cost V 0 bases and J 6 bases, with 8 bases left between them. DNA for the CDR3: TGCGCCAGCAGCTTGGGAGGGCAGGATACGCAGTATTTT. Its translation is CASSLGGQDTQYF.

The chain carries TRBV30 and TRBJ1-5; TRBD1 is a possible D gene (6 bases). Germline CDR1 is GTSNPN and CDR2 is SVGIG (reference sequence). The CDR3 consists of 13 residues. Between the trimmed V and J ends, which lost 1 base and 2 bases, there was a span of 6 bases. The CDR3, as DNA: TGTGCCTGGAGTGCAGGGGGCAATCAGCCCCAGCATTTT. This sequence encodes CAWSAGGNQPQHF.

There are a few counts of this clone. The V gene is TRBV5-1, the J gene TRBJ1-3; the match to TRBD1 covers 7 bases. Germline V gene data show CDR1 as SGHRS and CDR2 as YFSETQ. The V and J ends lost 0 bases and 4 bases, in that order; junction bases with no gene match: 4. There are 15 residues in the CDR3. The CDR3 reads CASSLATGTGNTIYF. In DNA, the CDR3 is TGCGCCAGCAGCTTGGCGACAGGGACCGGAAACACCATATATTTT.

The V and J genes are TRBV11-2 and TRBJ2-1; 7 bases are shared with TRBD1. Germline V lookup: CDR1 SGHAT, CDR2 FQNNGV. The J segment lost 8 bases and the V segment lost 3 bases, leaving 7 bases of the junction unmatched. The CDR3 loop spans 14 amino acids. The CDR3 loop is CASSFDRVADEQFF. The CDR3, as DNA: TGTGCCAGCAGCTTCGACAGGGTTGCCGATGAGCAGTTCTTC.

The chain is built from TRBV2 and TRBJ2-7, with D perhaps matching TRBD1 (5 bases). The V end lost 5 bases, the J end lost 0 bases, and 11 bases lay between the germline ends. This CDR3 is 14 amino acids long. Germline assignment: CDR1 SNHLY and CDR2 FYNNEI. The CDR3 sequence is CASSIQTVSYEQYF. The CDR3, as DNA: TGTGCCAGCAGTATACAGACAGTCTCCTACGAGCAGTACTTC.

This clone came up a few times. This chain joins TRBV21-1 and TRBJ2-3; the DNA was not used to check the table's D call, TRBD1. TRBV21-1 is an annotated pseudogene. This CDR3 is built from 15 residues. CDR3 nucleotides: TGTGCCAGCAGCAAACAGGGTCCTAGGGCAGATACGCAGTATTTT. The encoded protein is CASSKQGPRADTQYF.

J is TRBJ2-3 and V is TRBV14; D perhaps matches TRBD1 (6 bases). The CDR3 extends over 15 amino acids. The V gene lost 1 base and the J gene lost 2 bases, with 10 bases spanning the gap. The V gene's germline CDR1 is SGHDN and CDR2 FVKESK. The CDR3 region has the DNA TGTGCCAGCAGCCAAGTGGGGGCCGCCACAGATACGCAGTATTTT. Its translation: CASSQVGAATDTQYF. Complete variable domain (other parts from reference TRBV14 and TRBJ2-3): EAGVTQFPSHSVIEKGQTVTLRCDPISGHDNLYWYRRVMGKEIKFLLHFVKESKQDESGMPNNRFLAERTGGTYSTLKVQPAELEDSGVYFCASSQVGAATDTQYFGPGTRLTVL.

This rearrangement joins TRBV29-1 to TRBJ2-5; the D gene is possibly TRBD2 (5 bases). V gave up 4 bases and J gave up 3 bases, with 12 bases separating them. Per the germline V gene, CDR1 is SQVTM and CDR2 is ANQGSEA. The CDR3 extends over 13 amino acids. The CDR3 is CSVVESGEETQYF. DNA for the CDR3: TGCAGCGTTGTTGAAAGCGGAGAAGAGACCCAGTACTTC.

The chain has TRBV7-2 and TRBJ2-1; TRBD2 aligns across 12 bases. The germline gives CDR1 SGHTA, CDR2 FQGNSA. V lost 6 bases to trimming and J lost 9 bases; unmatched junction nucleotides: 12. CDR3 size: 16 residues. The CDR3, as DNA: TGTGCCAGCAGTACTAGCCTAGCGGGGGGGCGGGGTGAGCAGTTCTTC. Amino acid sequence: CASSTSLAGGRGEQFF.

The V gene is TRBV7-2, the J gene TRBJ2-7; no definite D call. The CDR3 covers 15 residues. Germline lookup yields CDR1 SGHTA and CDR2 FQGNSA. Trimming took 0 bases from V and 0 from J, leaving 9 bases between them. The CDR3: CASSLAPSSSYEQYF. For the CDR3, the DNA is TGTGCCAGCAGCTTAGCCCCCTCCAGCTCCTACGAGCAGTACTTC.

This clone was recorded a few times. The chain is built from TRBV28 and TRBJ1-2; 9 bases are a match to TRBD1. Germline CDR1 is MDHEN and CDR2 is SYDVKM. This CDR3 has 14 amino acids. V was pared by 2 bases and J by 8 bases, with 6 bases of the junction left unmatched. The CDR3 nucleotides are TGTGCCAGCAGTTTAATACAGGGGGCGGGAGGCTACACCTTC. It codes for CASSLIQGAGGYTF.

This clone turned up a few times. The chain couples TRBV4-2 to TRBJ2-1; 11 positions match TRBD2. CDR3 length: 15 residues. Germline loops: CDR1 LGHNA, CDR2 YNFKEQ. The junction had 4 bases not matched to a gene; V was cut back by 1 base and J by 8 bases. This CDR3 is CASSQVSGGVDEQFF. CDR3 sequence (DNA): TGTGCCAGCAGCCAAGTTAGCGGGGGGGTAGATGAGCAGTTCTTC.

This clone was counted between two and nine times. The chain uses TRBV6-5 and TRBJ2-5, with TRBD1 as a possible D gene (6 bases). V lost 0 bases, J lost 1 base, and 12 bases lay in between. The V gene's germline CDR1 is MNHEY and CDR2 SVGAGI. CDR3 length: 16 residues. The CDR3, as DNA: TGTGCCAGCAGTTACTCCCTCCGGGACACCCAAGAGACCCAGTACTTC. Amino acids: CASSYSLRDTQETQYF.

This clone was picked up a small number of times. This chain uses TRBV13 with TRBJ2-1; TRBD2 agrees at 11 bases. Germline lookup yields CDR1 PRHDT and CDR2 FYEKMQ (reference sequence). This CDR3 spans 15 amino acids. Trimming took 5 bases from V and 5 from J; bases not matched to a gene: 5. The CDR3 DNA reads as TGTGCCAGCAGCCGGGGACTAGCGGAGGACAATGAGCAGTTCTTC. Protein sequence: CASSRGLAEDNEQFF. The whole variable domain, filled in from reference TRBV13 and TRBJ2-1, reads AAGVIQSPRHLIKEKRETATLKCYPIPRHDTVYWYQQGPGQDPQFLISFYEKMQSDKGSIPDRFSAQQFSDYHSELNMSSLELGDSALYFCASSRGLAEDNEQFFGPGTRLTVL.

V is TRBV18 and J is TRBJ1-6; D gene ambiguous. From germline, CDR1 is KGHSH and CDR2 LQKENI. V dropped 1 base and J dropped 9 bases, with 16 bases sitting between them. The CDR3 extends over 16 amino acids. Here the CDR3 reads CASSPLRDTRTSPLHF. The CDR3 DNA reads as TGTGCCAGCTCACCACTCCGAGACACTCGAACTTCACCCCTCCACTTT.

This clone showed up just a few times. The chain uses TRBV6-5 and TRBJ2-7; tentative D call: TRBD2 (5 bases). Deletions cut 5 bases from V and 2 bases from J, with 13 bases between. CDR3 length: 14 amino acids. Germline values: CDR1 MNHEY, CDR2 SVGAGI. This CDR3 is CASSESSVAYEQYF. In DNA, the CDR3 is TGTGCCAGCAGTGAAAGTAGCGTAGCCTACGAGCAGTACTTC.

This clone was counted only a few times. V usage is TRBV7-2 and J usage is TRBJ2-7, with 8 nucleotides matching TRBD2. This CDR3 has 15 amino acids. Germline assignment: CDR1 SGHTA and CDR2 FQGNSA. V dropped 2 bases and J dropped 0; count of bases not matched to a gene: 3. CDR3 amino acids: CASSLSRGVSYEQYF. The CDR3 coding sequence is TGTGCCAGCAGCTTATCGCGGGGGGTCTCCTACGAGCAGTACTTC.

V is TRBV10-3 and J is TRBJ2-7; 7 nucleotides match TRBD1. CDR1 is ENHRY and CDR2 is SYGVKD in the germline V gene. The V segment lost 0 bases and the J segment 3 bases; nucleotides outside the gene matches: 5. The CDR3 runs to 15 residues. CDR3 residues: CAISESGTVNYEQYF. Here the CDR3 DNA reads TGTGCCATCAGTGAGTCGGGGACAGTTAACTACGAGCAGTACTTC.